Here is one T cell receptor beta chain with its context. TCRdb reanalysed the 5' RACE reads using MiXCR and keeps one entry per CDR3 protein. The data show around 1.7 million distinct CDR3 sequences, around 29% seen once. This sample is part of a study of identical twins. CDR3 length: 12 residues. V shed 3 bases and J shed 7 bases, with 7 bases lying between them. In germline, CDR1 is LGHDT, CDR2 YNNKEL (reference sequence). The sequence came from a newborn girl in good health. The chain has TRBV3-1 and TRBJ2-1; no firm D call. Sequencing was performed on cord blood. The chain's CDR3 is CASSQPTNEQFF. The CDR3 DNA is TGTGCCAGCAGCCAGCCTACAAATGAGCAGTTCTTC.